This T cell receptor (beta chain) was obtained from a study of blood T cell repertoires in COVID-19 (dated by TCRdb to about 2020). Regarding the research as a whole: Samples covering the acute and convalescent phases of COVID-19 were provided by collaborators in the United States, Italy and Spain. The repertoires were released in a freely available public database intended as a resource for research on the immune response to SARS-CoV-2. The dataset comprised deeply sampled blood TCRbeta repertoires from subjects exposed to, actively infected with, or recovered from COVID-19. The material from the prospective study consisted of cDNA or gDNA derived from T cells, B-cell-depleted T cells, or PBMCs. Where available, HLA class I and class II types were taken from metadata supplied by the sample provider and were not determined by assay-based typing. The samples were drawn from the first 160 participants of the ongoing ImmuneRACE study and from 1,254 subjects provided by 6 global collaborators. The sample metadata nearly always contained a de-identified subject ID, COVID-19 status, age in years and sex. General study outcomes and caveats: The quantity of clinical and demographic metadata differed by source and by participant and was supplied without curation.

V is pared back by 3 bases and J by 4 bases, with 9 bases lying between the germline termini. The CDR3 has 13 amino acids, counting the end cysteine and phenylalanine. CDR3 DNA only is kept here, 39 bases in frame from base 1. From a lookup of the germline V gene, CDR1 and CDR2 are MDHEN and SYDVKM. In the case of this clone: The antigen it recognizes is unknown. No base-level quality is on record; no much larger clone is a single base apart.

TCRbeta CDR3 regions were amplified from genomic DNA using the immunoSEQ Assay, a bias-controlled multiplex PCR. In the original analysis: The number of nucleated cells in each sample was estimated from the amplification of reference gene primers within the assay. Sequence reads were collapsed and filtered to measure the absolute abundance of every unique TCRbeta CDR3 rearrangement. For each sample, productive Simpson clonality was calculated by taking the square root of Simpson's diversity index across productive rearrangements. TCRdb retrieved this table from immuneACCESS and kept in-frame rearrangements only. Not all clones are present; in checked studies, unresolved V genes account for under half, and no reason is known for the remainder. V and J calls and clone size are as listed in that table; D and trimming were resolved from the DNA. Within this sample are under 500,000 clones, with about 85% of them counted one time only. In total, the top ten clones hold almost 2% of the sample.

Enrolling through a virtual design, the prospective study's participants ranged in age from roughly 18 to 89 years and lived across 24 United States geographic areas. In the prospective study, participants were assigned to cohorts based on the clinical history participants reported in a screening survey and a study questionnaire. Mobile phlebotomists in the prospective study collected whole blood, serum and a nasopharyngeal or oropharyngeal swab from every participant. Over an approximately 2-month period, participants in the prospective study had the option of providing additional blood draws and questionnaires. Before DNA extraction, blood samples from the prospective study were shipped at room temperature or frozen.

The sample was PBMCs or T cells enriched from blood (not recorded which). The source of this sequence is a woman aged 18-29 years with acute COVID-19. The V and J segments used are TRBV28 and TRBJ1-2; the D gene cannot be named for sure. The CDR3 region: CASSFGVRYGYTF. The DNA sequence is given as TGTGCCAGCAGTTTCGGGGTACGCTATGGCTACACCTTC.